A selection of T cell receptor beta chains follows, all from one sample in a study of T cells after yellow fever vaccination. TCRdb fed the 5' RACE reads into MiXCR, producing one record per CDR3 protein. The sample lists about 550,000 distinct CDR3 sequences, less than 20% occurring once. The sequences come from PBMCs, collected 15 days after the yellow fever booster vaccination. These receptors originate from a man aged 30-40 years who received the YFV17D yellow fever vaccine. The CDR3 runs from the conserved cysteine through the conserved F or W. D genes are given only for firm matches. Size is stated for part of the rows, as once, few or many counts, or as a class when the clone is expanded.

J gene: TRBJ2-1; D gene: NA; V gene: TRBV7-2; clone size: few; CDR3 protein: CASSFSPGGINEQFF; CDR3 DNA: TGTGCCAGCAGCTTTTCCCCTGGCGGGATCAATGAGCAGTTCTTC
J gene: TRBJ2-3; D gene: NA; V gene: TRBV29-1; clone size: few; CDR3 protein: CSVADTGTWDTQYF; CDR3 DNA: TGCAGCGTTGCTGATACGGGGACTTGGGATACGCAGTATTTT
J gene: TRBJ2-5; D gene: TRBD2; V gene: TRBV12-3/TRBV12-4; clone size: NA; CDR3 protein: CASSYTSGERETQYF; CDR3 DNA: TGTGCCAGCAGTTATACCAGCGGGGAGCGGGAGACCCAGTACTTC
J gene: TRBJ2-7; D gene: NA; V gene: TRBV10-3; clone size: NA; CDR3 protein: CAISEKAPYEQYF; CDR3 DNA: TGTGCCATCAGTGAAAAGGCCCCTTACGAGCAGTACTTC
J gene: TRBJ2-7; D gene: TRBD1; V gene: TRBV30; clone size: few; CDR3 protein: CAWTRDSFYEQYF; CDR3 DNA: TGTGCCTGGACCCGGGACAGCTTCTACGAGCAGTACTTC
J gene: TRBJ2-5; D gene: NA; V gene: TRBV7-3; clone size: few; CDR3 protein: CASSFGERETQYF; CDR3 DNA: TGTGCCAGCAGCTTCGGGGAGAGAGAGACCCAGTACTTC
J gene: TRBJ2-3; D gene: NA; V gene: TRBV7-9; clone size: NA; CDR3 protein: CASLLTDTQYF; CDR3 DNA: TGTGCCAGCCTTTTGACAGATACGCAGTATTTT
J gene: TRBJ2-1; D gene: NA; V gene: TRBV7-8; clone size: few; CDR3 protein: CASGSAERRNEQFF; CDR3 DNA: TGTGCCAGCGGGTCCGCGGAGCGTCGCAATGAGCAGTTCTTC
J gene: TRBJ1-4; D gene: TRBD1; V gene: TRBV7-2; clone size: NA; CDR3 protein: CASSGGTGNEKLFF; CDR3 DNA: TGTGCCAGCAGCGGTGGGACAGGGAACGAAAAACTGTTTTTT
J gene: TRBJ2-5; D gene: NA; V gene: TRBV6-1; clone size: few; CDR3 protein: CASSAGLLMETQYF; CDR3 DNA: TGTGCCAGCTCAGCGGGTCTCCTGATGGAGACCCAGTACTTC
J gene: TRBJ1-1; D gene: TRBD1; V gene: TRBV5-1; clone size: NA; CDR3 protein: CASSPQGGGGTEAFF; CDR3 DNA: TGCGCCAGCAGCCCCCAGGGGGGGGGCGGGACTGAAGCTTTCTTT
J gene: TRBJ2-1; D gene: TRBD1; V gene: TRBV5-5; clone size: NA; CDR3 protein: CASSNRDRDYNEQFF; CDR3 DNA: TGTGCCAGCAGCAACCGGGACAGGGACTACAATGAGCAGTTCTTC
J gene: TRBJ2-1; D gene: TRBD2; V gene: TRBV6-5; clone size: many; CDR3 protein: CASSYYLSGRASYNEQFF; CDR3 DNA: TGTGCCAGCAGTTACTATTTGAGCGGGAGGGCCTCCTACAATGAGCAGTTCTTC
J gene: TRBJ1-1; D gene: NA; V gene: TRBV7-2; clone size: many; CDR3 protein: CASSLTPGAMNTEAFF; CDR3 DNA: TGTGCCAGCAGCTTAACCCCGGGCGCCATGAACACTGAAGCTTTCTTT
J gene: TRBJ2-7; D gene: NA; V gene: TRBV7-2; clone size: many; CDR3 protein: CASSLDAYEQYF; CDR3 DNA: TGTGCCAGCAGCTTAGATGCCTACGAGCAGTACTTC
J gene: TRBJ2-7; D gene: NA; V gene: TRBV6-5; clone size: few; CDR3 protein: CASSYSRSGLEQYF; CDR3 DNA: TGTGCCAGCAGTTACTCGCGGTCTGGCCTCGAGCAGTACTTC
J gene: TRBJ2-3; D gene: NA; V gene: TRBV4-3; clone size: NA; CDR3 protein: CASSLSGTSGTDTQYF; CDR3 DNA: TGCGCCAGCAGCCTTTCCGGGACCTCCGGCACAGATACGCAGTATTTT
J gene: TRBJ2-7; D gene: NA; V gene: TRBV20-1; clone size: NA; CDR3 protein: CSATSDPFSYEQYF; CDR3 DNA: TGCAGTGCTACTAGCGACCCTTTCTCCTACGAGCAGTACTTC
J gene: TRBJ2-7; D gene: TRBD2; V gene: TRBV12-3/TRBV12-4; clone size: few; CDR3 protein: CASRIAGASYEQYF; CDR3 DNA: TGTGCCAGCAGGATAGCGGGAGCTTCCTACGAGCAGTACTTC
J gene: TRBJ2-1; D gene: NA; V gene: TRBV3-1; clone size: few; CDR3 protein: CASSQDGLATIYNEQFF; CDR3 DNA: TGTGCCAGCAGCCAAGATGGGCTAGCTACGATCTACAATGAGCAGTTCTTC
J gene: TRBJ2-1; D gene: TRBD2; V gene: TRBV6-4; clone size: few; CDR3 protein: CASSERAWAGGEQFF; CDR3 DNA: TGTGCCAGCAGTGAGAGGGCTTGGGCGGGGGGCGAGCAGTTCTTC
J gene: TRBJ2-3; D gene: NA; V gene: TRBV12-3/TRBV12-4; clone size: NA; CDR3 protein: CASSSPSVAQYF; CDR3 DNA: TGTGCCAGCAGTTCCCCCAGCGTGGCGCAGTATTTT
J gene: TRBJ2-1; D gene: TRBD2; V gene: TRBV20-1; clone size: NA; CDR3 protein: CSARGPRAGSWDEQFF; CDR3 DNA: TGCAGTGCTAGAGGTCCGAGAGCGGGGAGCTGGGATGAGCAGTTCTTC
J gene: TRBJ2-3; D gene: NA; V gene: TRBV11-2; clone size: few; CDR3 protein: CASSLGTRPTADTQYF; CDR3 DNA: TGTGCCAGCAGCTTAGGGACGCGACCGACCGCAGATACGCAGTATTTT
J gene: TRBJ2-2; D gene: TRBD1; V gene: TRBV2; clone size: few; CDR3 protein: CASSEGTGLTGELFF; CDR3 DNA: TGTGCCAGCAGTGAAGGGACAGGGCTAACCGGGGAGCTGTTTTTT
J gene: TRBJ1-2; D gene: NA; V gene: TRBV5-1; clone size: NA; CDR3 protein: CASSSDRQSGYTF; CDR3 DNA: TGCGCCAGCAGCTCAGACCGGCAGAGTGGCTACACCTTC
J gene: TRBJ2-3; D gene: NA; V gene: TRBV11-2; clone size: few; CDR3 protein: CASSLAGESTDTQYF; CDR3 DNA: TGTGCCAGCAGCTTAGCGGGAGAGAGCACAGATACGCAGTATTTT
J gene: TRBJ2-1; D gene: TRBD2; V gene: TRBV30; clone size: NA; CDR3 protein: CAWSAGTSGTDEQFF; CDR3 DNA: TGTGCCTGGAGTGCCGGGACTAGTGGTACCGATGAGCAGTTCTTC
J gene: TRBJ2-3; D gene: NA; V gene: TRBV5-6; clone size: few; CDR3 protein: CASSWGEGYTQYF; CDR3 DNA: TGTGCCAGCAGCTGGGGAGAGGGGTATACGCAGTATTTT
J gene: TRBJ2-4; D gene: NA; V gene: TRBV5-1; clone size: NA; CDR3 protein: CASSPGDNLAKNIQYF; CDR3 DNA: TGCGCCAGCAGCCCGGGGGACAACTTAGCCAAAAACATTCAGTACTTC
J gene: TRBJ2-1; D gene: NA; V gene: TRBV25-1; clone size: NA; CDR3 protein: CASSAGQSYNEQFF; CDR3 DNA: TGTGCCAGCAGTGCCGGACAGTCCTACAATGAGCAGTTCTTC
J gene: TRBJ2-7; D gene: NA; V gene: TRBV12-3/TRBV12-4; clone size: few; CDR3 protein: CASSLHYYEQYF; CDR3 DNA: TGTGCCAGCAGTTTGCACTATTACGAGCAGTACTTC
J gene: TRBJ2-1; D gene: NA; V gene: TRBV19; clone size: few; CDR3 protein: CASKRTDGDYNEQFF; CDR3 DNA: TGTGCCAGCAAGAGGACAGATGGGGACTACAATGAGCAGTTCTTC
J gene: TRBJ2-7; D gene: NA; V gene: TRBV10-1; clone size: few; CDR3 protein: CASQSGTTYEQYF; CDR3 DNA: TGCGCCAGTCAATCCGGGACGACCTACGAGCAGTACTTC
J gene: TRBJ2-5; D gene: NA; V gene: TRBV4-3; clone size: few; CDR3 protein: CASSQGFGGLRETQYF; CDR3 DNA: TGCGCCAGCAGCCAAGGTTTCGGGGGCTTACGAGAGACCCAGTACTTC
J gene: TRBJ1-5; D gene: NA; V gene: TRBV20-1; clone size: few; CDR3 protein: CSASSDRGISQPQHF; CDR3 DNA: TGCAGTGCTTCATCTGATCGGGGAATTAGTCAGCCCCAGCATTTT
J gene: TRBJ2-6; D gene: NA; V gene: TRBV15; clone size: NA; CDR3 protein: CATSRDLAGANVLTF; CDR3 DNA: TGTGCCACCAGCAGAGATCTCGCTGGGGCCAACGTCCTGACTTTC
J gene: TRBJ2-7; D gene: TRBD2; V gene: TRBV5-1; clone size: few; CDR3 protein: CASSSGGPYGGLDGEQYF; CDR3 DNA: TGCGCCAGCAGCTCGGGAGGGCCCTATGGTGGGCTGGATGGCGAGCAGTACTTC
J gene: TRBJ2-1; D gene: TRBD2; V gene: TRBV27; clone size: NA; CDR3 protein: CASRGRSGRARYNEQFF; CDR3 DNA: TGTGCCAGCAGGGGACGGAGCGGGAGGGCGCGGTACAATGAGCAGTTCTTC
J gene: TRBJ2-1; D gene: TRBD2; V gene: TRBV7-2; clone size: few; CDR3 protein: CASSLAWWVAGGNEQFF; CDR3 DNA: TGTGCCAGCAGCTTAGCATGGTGGGTAGCGGGAGGGAATGAGCAGTTCTTC
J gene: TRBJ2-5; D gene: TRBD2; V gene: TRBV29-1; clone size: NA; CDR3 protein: CSVGGSVGTQYF; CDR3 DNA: TGCAGCGTTGGCGGGAGTGTTGGGACCCAGTACTTC
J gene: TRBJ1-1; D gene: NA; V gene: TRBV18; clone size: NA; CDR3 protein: CASSPSHRSTEAFF; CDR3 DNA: TGTGCCAGCTCACCATCGCACAGAAGCACTGAAGCTTTCTTT
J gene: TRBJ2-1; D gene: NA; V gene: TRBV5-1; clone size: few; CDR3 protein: CASSLAVNNEQFF; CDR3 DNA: TGCGCCAGCAGCTTGGCTGTCAACAATGAGCAGTTCTTC
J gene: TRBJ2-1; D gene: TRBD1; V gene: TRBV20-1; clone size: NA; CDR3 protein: CSATRTGAYNEQFF; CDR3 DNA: TGCAGTGCTACTCGGACAGGGGCCTACAATGAGCAGTTCTTC
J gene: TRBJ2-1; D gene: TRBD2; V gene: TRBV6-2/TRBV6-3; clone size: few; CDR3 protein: CASSLEAGAFGEQFF; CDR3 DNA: TGTGCCAGCAGTTTAGAAGCGGGAGCCTTTGGTGAGCAGTTCTTC
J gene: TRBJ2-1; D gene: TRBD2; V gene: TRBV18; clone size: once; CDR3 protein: CASSPLTSSYNEQFF; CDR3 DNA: TGTGCCAGCTCACCCCTGACTAGCAGCTACAATGAGCAGTTCTTC
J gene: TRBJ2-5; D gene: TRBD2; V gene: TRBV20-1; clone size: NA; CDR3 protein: CSASGRIATQYF; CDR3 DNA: TGCAGTGCTAGCGGGAGGATCGCGACCCAGTACTTC
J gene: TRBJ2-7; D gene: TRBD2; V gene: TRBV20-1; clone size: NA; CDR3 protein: CSAGRAGVTYEQYF; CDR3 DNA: TGCAGTGCAGGAAGGGCGGGAGTCACCTACGAGCAGTACTTC
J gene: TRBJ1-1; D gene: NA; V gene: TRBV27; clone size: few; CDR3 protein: CASRVGRMNTEAFF; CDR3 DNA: TGTGCCAGCAGGGTGGGACGGATGAACACTGAAGCTTTCTTT
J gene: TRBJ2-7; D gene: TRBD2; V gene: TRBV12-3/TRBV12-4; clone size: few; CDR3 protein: CASKPGGYEQYF; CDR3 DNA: TGTGCCAGCAAGCCGGGAGGGTACGAGCAGTACTTC
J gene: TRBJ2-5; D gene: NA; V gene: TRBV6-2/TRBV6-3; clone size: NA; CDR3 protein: CASSSWKEETQYF; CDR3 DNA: TGTGCCAGCAGTTCTTGGAAGGAAGAGACCCAGTACTTC
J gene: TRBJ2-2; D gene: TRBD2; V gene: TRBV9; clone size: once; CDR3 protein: CASSLSGRSTGELFF; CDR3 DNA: TGTGCCAGCAGCCTTAGCGGGAGGAGCACCGGGGAGCTGTTTTTT
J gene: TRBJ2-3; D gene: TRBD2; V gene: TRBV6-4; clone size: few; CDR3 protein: CASKTSGNTDTQYF; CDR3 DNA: TGTGCCAGCAAGACTAGCGGAAACACAGATACGCAGTATTTT
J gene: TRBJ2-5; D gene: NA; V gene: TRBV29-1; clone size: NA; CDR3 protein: CSVTTGFQETQYF; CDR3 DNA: TGCAGCGTTACGACAGGTTTCCAAGAGACCCAGTACTTC
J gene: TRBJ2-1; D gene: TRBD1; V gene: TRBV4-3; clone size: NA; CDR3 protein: CASSQAGTGANEQFF; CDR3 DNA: TGCGCCAGCAGCCAAGCCGGGACAGGGGCCAATGAGCAGTTCTTC
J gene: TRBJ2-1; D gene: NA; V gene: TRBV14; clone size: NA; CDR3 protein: CASSRMPSNEQFF; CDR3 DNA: TGTGCCAGCAGCCGTATGCCGAGCAATGAGCAGTTCTTC
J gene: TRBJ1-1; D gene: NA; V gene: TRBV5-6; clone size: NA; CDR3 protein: CASSGGVGLNTEAFF; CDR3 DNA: TGTGCCAGCAGCGGCGGCGTAGGATTGAACACTGAAGCTTTCTTT
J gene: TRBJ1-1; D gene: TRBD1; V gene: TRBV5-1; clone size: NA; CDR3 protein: CASSSAGTATEAFF; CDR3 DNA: TGCGCCAGCAGCTCTGCTGGGACAGCAACTGAAGCTTTCTTT